These 25 T cell receptor beta chains originate from one sample sequenced in a study of T cells in Graves' hyperthyroidism and ophthalmopathy. RNA transcripts gave rise to amplified TCR beta CDR3 regions. The HTBI primer set was used in a first-round RT-PCR of the TCR CDR3. TCRdb re-called the multiplex PCR reads with MiXCR, one entry per CDR3 protein. The sample carries fewer than 700,000 distinct CDR3 sequences, more than 15% recorded once. The material sequenced was blood. The receptors were sampled from a woman aged 18-29 years with Graves' ophthalmopathy.

This clonotype came up many times. The chain is built from TRBV5-1 and TRBJ1-5; a weak D match, TRBD1 (5 bases). V lost 3 bases and J 3 bases, leaving 10 bases between the germline ends. This CDR3 contains 14 residues. Per the germline V gene, CDR1 is SGHRS and CDR2 is YFSETQ. This CDR3 is CASSSGYDNQPQHF. The CDR3 bases are TGCGCCAGCAGCTCAGGGTATGACAATCAGCCCCAGCATTTT.

This clonotype was picked up a small number of times. V usage is TRBV27 and J usage is TRBJ2-1, with 8 positions matching TRBD1. CDR3 length: 14 residues. The V gene end was trimmed by 8 bases and the J gene end by 4 bases; junction bases not matched to a gene: 7. Germline V gene data show CDR1 as MNHEY and CDR2 as SMNVEV (reference sequence). DNA for the CDR3: TGTGCCAGCGGATTAGGGACAGGATACAATGAGCAGTTCTTC. Its translation is CASGLGTGYNEQFF.

This clonotype appeared many times. The chain combines TRBV7-8 with TRBJ1-6, with D possibly matching TRBD1 (5 bases). Trimming cost V 5 bases and J 7 bases, with 12 bases left between them. This CDR3 is 14 amino acids long. CDR1 and CDR2 from the germline V gene are SGHVS and FQNEAQ. The CDR3 protein is CASSITGQNSPLHF. The CDR3 bases are TGTGCCAGCAGCATAACGGGGCAAAATTCACCCCTCCACTTT.

The chain carries TRBV13 and TRBJ2-1; a possible D gene is TRBD2 (6 bases). CDR3 length: 13 amino acids. Per the germline V gene, CDR1 is PRHDT and CDR2 is FYEKMQ (reference sequence). V lost 5 bases to trimming and J lost 6 bases, with 11 bases between them. The CDR3 DNA follows: TGTGCCAGCAGCCCTAGCGCGGGCAATGAGCAGTTCTTC. Encoded protein: CASSPSAGNEQFF.

The rearrangement joins TRBV7-6 to TRBJ2-2; 10 nucleotides line up with TRBD2. The CDR3 extends over 18 amino acids. V shed 0 bases and J 2 bases; nucleotides not matched to a gene: 6. The V gene's germline CDR1 is SGHVS and CDR2 FNYEAQ. CDR3 sequence reads: CASSLAPGLALNTGELFF. The CDR3 nucleotides read TGTGCCAGCAGCTTAGCGCCGGGACTAGCGCTCAACACCGGGGAGCTGTTTTTT.

This rearrangement joins TRBV19 to TRBJ2-3; 7 nucleotides match TRBD2. J gave up 4 bases and V 5 bases, and 12 bases lay outside the gene matches. This CDR3 comprises 16 residues. Germline CDR1 is LNHDA and CDR2 is SQIVND (reference sequence). CDR3 region: CASSPKWEGRADTQYF. The DNA of the CDR3 is TGTGCCAGTAGTCCGAAGTGGGAGGGCCGTGCAGATACGCAGTATTTT.

This clonotype was counted ten times or more. V usage is TRBV7-8 and J usage is TRBJ1-5; possibly TRBD1 for D (5 bases). Germline V lookup: CDR1 SGHVS, CDR2 FQNEAQ. The CDR3 has 11 amino acids. V gave up 11 bases and J gave up 4 bases, with 9 bases separating them. DNA of the CDR3: TGTGCCGGGGGGAGGAATCAGCCCCAGCATTTT. This gives the protein CAGGRNQPQHF.

V usage is TRBV20-1 and J usage is TRBJ1-4, with a weak D call TRBD1 (5 bases). This CDR3 has 16 residues. Germline CDR1 DFQATT, CDR2 SNEGSKA (reference sequence). V was clipped by 0 bases and J by 0 bases, with 11 bases between them. CDR3 coding DNA: TGCAGTGCTAGAGAGACAGTTCAGGCAACTAATGAAAAACTGTTTTTT. Encoded protein: CSARETVQATNEKLFF.

The table lists this clonotype with many counts. The rearrangement uses TRBV28 and TRBJ2-5, with 11 bases that match TRBD1. The germline V gene encodes CDR1 MDHEN and CDR2 SYDVKM. This CDR3 is built from 14 residues. V lost 7 bases, J lost 5 bases, and 6 bases stayed unmatched. CDR3 coding DNA: TGTGCCAGCATCGAGGACAGGGGGCAGGAGACCCAGTACTTC. This gives the protein CASIEDRGQETQYF. Full variable domain (rest looked up from reference TRBV28 and TRBJ2-5): DVKVTQSSRYLVKRTGEKVFLECVQDMDHENMFWYRQDPGLGLRLIYFSYDVKMKEKGDIPEGYSVSREKKERFSLILESASTNQTSMYLCASIEDRGQETQYFGPGTRLLVL.

This clonotype has a handful of counts. The chain carries TRBV27 and TRBJ2-7; 9 bases align to TRBD1. Trimming cost V 5 bases and J 3 bases; bases outside gene matches: 5. This CDR3 region has 14 residues. CDR1 and CDR2 (germline): MNHEY, SMNVEV (reference sequence). DNA for the CDR3: TGTGCCAGCAGTCCCACAGGGGGCGTCTACGAGCAGTACTTC. The encoded protein is CASSPTGGVYEQYF.

This clonotype was picked up many times. The J gene is TRBJ2-1, the V gene TRBV28; TRBD1 matches 9 bases. Trimming took 6 bases from V and 6 from J; bases not matched to a gene: 9. The CDR3 consists of 15 residues. Looked up from germline, CDR1 is MDHEN and CDR2 is SYDVKM. CDR3 nucleotides: TGTGCCAGCAGCTCGGGACAGGGTGTCATCAATGAGCAGTTCTTC. The encoded protein is CASSSGQGVINEQFF.

At least ten counts were recorded for this clonotype. The rearrangement uses TRBV5-1 and TRBJ2-2; D gene ambiguous. This CDR3 contains 13 residues. From germline, CDR1 is SGHRS and CDR2 YFSETQ. Trimming cost V 5 bases and J 6 bases, with 11 bases left between them. CDR3 DNA: TGCGCCAGCAGTATCTCAGGCGCCGGGGAGCTGTTTTTT. This encodes CASSISGAGELFF.

This chain uses TRBV29-1 with TRBJ1-1, with D tentatively TRBD1 (6 bases). V lost 4 bases, J lost 4 bases, and 10 bases lay in between. This CDR3 is 12 amino acids long. The germline V gene has CDR1 SQVTM and CDR2 ANQGSEA. The CDR3 DNA sequence: TGCAGCGTTGGGTCAGGGGCCACTGAAGCTTTCTTT. This encodes CSVGSGATEAFF.

This clonotype was counted only a few times. The chain has TRBV5-5 and TRBJ2-1, with 12 bases aligning to TRBD1. There are 14 residues in the CDR3. Per germline, CDR1 SGHKS and CDR2 YYEKEE (reference sequence). V gave up 2 bases and J gave up 9 bases; unmatched junction bases: 3. For the CDR3, the DNA is TGTGCCAGCAGCTTCGGGACAGGGGGCTTTGAGCAGTTCTTC. Translating it yields CASSFGTGGFEQFF.

In its sample, this clonotype was seen a few times. This chain connects TRBV7-9 to TRBJ2-1; maybe TRBD1 (5 bases). This CDR3 comprises 16 residues. The V gene lost 4 bases and the J gene lost 5 bases, with 18 bases spanning the gap. Germline V gene lookup returns CDR1 SEHNR and CDR2 FQNEAQ (reference sequence). CDR3 nucleotide sequence: TGTGCCAGCAGCTCATATACCAGGGTTCGACACAATGAGCAGTTCTTC. Translated, it gives CASSSYTRVRHNEQFF.

V and J are TRBV4-3 and TRBJ1-2; 7 positions match TRBD1. The CDR3 runs 18 residues. The V and J ends lost 0 bases and 8 bases, in that order; junction bases with no gene match: 18. Germline V gives CDR1 LGHNA, CDR2 YSLEER. The CDR3 DNA follows: TGCGCCAGCAGCCAAGATTTGACAGGGTCCACCCATCCTCTCGGCTACACCTTC. This codes for CASSQDLTGSTHPLGYTF.

At least ten counts were recorded for this clonotype. The chain joins TRBV7-8 to TRBJ2-7; 9 bases match TRBD1. V trimming: 5 bases; J trimming: 5 bases; junction bases outside the gene matches: 10. Germline V gene lookup returns CDR1 SGHVS and CDR2 FQNEAQ. The CDR3 totals 15 residues. The CDR3 nucleotides are TGTGCCAGCAGCACGTACAGGGGGCAAGGGAACGAGCAGTACTTC. Amino acid sequence: CASSTYRGQGNEQYF.

This clonotype was detected many times. This sequence joins TRBV20-1 and TRBJ2-7; D is perhaps TRBD2 (7 bases). Germline-derived CDR1 and CDR2 are DFQATT and SNEGSKA (reference sequence). Between the trimmed V and J ends, which lost 6 bases and 5 bases, there was a span of 20 bases. CDR3 length equals 14 residues. The CDR3 DNA sequence: TGCAGTGCCGCCGGGGGGCCAGGTAGCAACGAGCAGTACTTC. As protein: CSAAGGPGSNEQYF.

This clonotype was picked up many times. This chain connects TRBV6-1 to TRBJ2-7; 9 bases are a match to TRBD1. The CDR3 is 15 residues long. Germline assignment: CDR1 MNHNS and CDR2 SASEGT. V gave up 2 bases and J gave up 3 bases; unmatched junction bases: 5. The DNA of the CDR3 is TGTGCCAGCAGTGAACCCACGGACAGGGGCTACGAGCAGTACTTC. It codes for CASSEPTDRGYEQYF.

This chain uses TRBV6-5 with TRBJ1-1; 7 bases are a match to TRBD1. CDR1 and CDR2 (germline): MNHEY, SVGAGI. There are 15 residues in the CDR3. The V gene end was trimmed by 0 bases and the J gene end by 5 bases; junction bases not matched to a gene: 6. CDR3 protein: CASSYSGGARTEAFF. The CDR3 DNA sequence: TGTGCCAGCAGTTACTCAGGGGGCGCCAGGACTGAAGCTTTCTTT.

This clonotype was seen once. The V and J genes are TRBV7-9 and TRBJ2-1; 7 bases map to TRBD2. The CDR3 runs to 15 residues. The junction had 13 bases not matched to a gene; V was cut back by 5 bases and J by 9 bases. The germline CDR1 and CDR2 sequences are SEHNR and FQNEAQ (reference sequence). In DNA form, the CDR3 reads TGTGCCAGCAGCCAAGATCGTCAAGCGGGACTTGAGCAGTTCTTC. Translated, it gives CASSQDRQAGLEQFF.

A single count supports this clonotype. The V gene is TRBV11-2, the J gene TRBJ1-6; D not certain. V shed 4 bases and J shed 9 bases, with 10 bases lying between them. This CDR3 region has 13 residues. In germline, CDR1 is SGHAT, CDR2 FQNNGV. The CDR3 spells CASSSHLGSPLHF. CDR3 bases: TGTGCCAGCAGCTCACACTTGGGTTCACCCCTCCACTTT.

Notes on this clonotype: One end of the junction fails to match germline, which may point to a read error. The chain combines TRBV9 with TRBJ1-2; a possible D gene is TRBD1 (6 bases). This CDR3 has 18 amino acids. Germline CDR1 is SGDLS and CDR2 is YYNGEE. The CDR3 sequence: CGSSVGAGGGYVDYGYTF. The CDR3 DNA follows: TGTGGCAGCAGCGTAGGGGCCGGGGGCGGATATGTCGACTATGGCTACACCTTC.

To note about this clonotype: A much larger clonotype is one base distant, so this may be a read error. The gene calls are TRBV6-1 and TRBJ2-5; D remains unclear. The CDR3 covers 14 residues. The germline V gene has CDR1 MNHNS and CDR2 SASEGT. Trimming cost V 2 bases and J 5 bases, with 12 bases left between them. The CDR3 bases are TGTGCCAGCAGTGAATACTCCCGGCGGGAGACCCAGTACTTC. Translating it yields CASSEYSRRETQYF.

This clonotype was seen a few times. J is TRBJ1-1 and V is TRBV29-1, with D perhaps TRBD1 (5 bases). V was pared by 6 bases and J by 2 bases, with 10 bases between. This CDR3 is built from 12 residues. Germline CDR1 reads SQVTM; CDR2 reads ANQGSEA. The CDR3 nucleotides read TGCAGCGTAACTCGGGGCAACACTGAAGCTTTCTTT. Amino acid sequence: CSVTRGNTEAFF.